This passage covers 30 T cell receptor beta chains from one sample sequenced in a study of blood T cell repertoires in COVID-19. TCRdb's table, derived via immunoSEQ multiplex PCR, lists solely in-frame clones and lacks some. The repertoire holds a few hundred thousand clones, with 70% to 90% as singletons. Sequences were obtained from peripheral blood. The receptors shown here come from a human donor in a cohort sampled during active COVID-19.

The chain combines TRBV7-2 with TRBJ2-2, with 10 nucleotides matching TRBD2. V lost 4 bases and J lost 7; bases outside the gene matches: 12. Germline-derived CDR1 and CDR2 are SGHTA and FQGNSA. The CDR3 length is 17 residues. This CDR3 reads CASSSQPSGGAVGELFF. CDR3 sequence (DNA): TGTGCCAGCAGCTCTCAGCCTAGCGGGGGCGCAGTCGGGGAGCTGTTTTTT.

This chain links TRBV6-2 or TRBV6-3 with TRBJ1-1, with a possible D match to TRBD1 (6 bases). Trimming stripped 2 bases from V and 0 bases from J, with 7 bases between. The CDR3 is 14 amino acids. In germline, CDR1 is MNHEY, CDR2 SVGEGT. In nucleotides, the CDR3 is TGTGCCAGCAGTTACGGGGGCTTGAACACTGAAGCTTTCTTT. Translating it yields CASSYGGLNTEAFF.

The chain joins TRBV28 to TRBJ1-3; TRBD1 is a possible D gene (6 bases). CDR1 and CDR2 from the germline V gene are MDHEN and SYDVKM. CDR3 length: 15 residues. V lost 8 bases to trimming and J lost 1 base, with 15 bases between them. DNA of the CDR3: TGTGCCAGCGGTAGGACAGTCAAATCTGGAAACACCATATATTTT. This codes for CASGRTVKSGNTIYF.

The J gene is TRBJ1-6, the V gene TRBV5-1; 10 bases map to TRBD1. CDR1 is SGHRS and CDR2 is YFSETQ in the germline V gene. Trimming removed 0 bases from V and 7 bases from J; junction bases left unmatched: 1. This CDR3 contains 15 residues. The CDR3 sequence: CASSLGTGGNSPLHF. In DNA form, the CDR3 reads TGCGCCAGCAGCTTGGGGACAGGGGGGAATTCACCCCTCCACTTT. Variable domain in full (rest from reference TRBV5-1 and TRBJ1-6): KAGVTQTPRYLIKTRGQQVTLSCSPISGHRSVSWYQQTPGQGLQFLFEYFSETQRNKGNFPGRFSGRQFSNSRSEMNVSTLELGDSALYLCASSLGTGGNSPLHFGNGTRLTVT.

V is TRBV7-2 and J is TRBJ2-7; D is uncertain. The germline V gene encodes CDR1 SGHTA and CDR2 FQGNSA. V was trimmed by 1 base and J by 5 bases, leaving 12 bases between them. This CDR3 contains 14 residues. As DNA, the CDR3 is TGTGCCAGCAGCTTAGTGCGTCGTCCCAACGAGCAGTACTTC. Its translation: CASSLVRRPNEQYF.

The V gene is TRBV19, the J gene TRBJ1-5; D is uncertain. Germline assignment: CDR1 LNHDA and CDR2 SQIVND (reference sequence). V lost 2 bases to trimming and J lost 6 bases, with 20 bases between them. The CDR3 consists of 17 residues. Written as DNA, the CDR3 is TGTGCCAGTAGTATAATCTTTCTCGAGGCCCCCGGTCAGCCCCAGCATTTT. This encodes CASSIIFLEAPGQPQHF. The full variable domain, its missing parts supplied by reference TRBV19 and TRBJ1-5, is DGGITQSPKYLFRKEGQNVTLSCEQNLNHDAMYWYRQDPGQGLRLIYYSQIVNDFQKGDIAEGYSVSREKKESFPLTVTSAQKNPTAFYLCASSIIFLEAPGQPQHFGDGTRLSIL.

Concerning this clone: Other DNA sequences in the sample encode the same CDR3. This sequence joins TRBV28 and TRBJ1-5; maybe TRBD1 (5 bases). The germline gives CDR1 MDHEN, CDR2 SYDVKM. The CDR3 totals 14 residues. V lost 2 bases and J lost 6, with 11 bases in between. The CDR3 sequence is CASSLMGGGQPQHF. CDR3 coding DNA: TGTGCCAGCAGTTTAATGGGGGGAGGTCAGCCCCAGCATTTT.

This clone was detected ten times or more. The chain is built from TRBV29-1 and TRBJ1-2, with a tentative D call TRBD1 (6 bases). The CDR3 extends over 16 amino acids. V gave up 5 bases and J gave up 5 bases, with 24 bases separating them. Looked up from germline, CDR1 is SQVTM and CDR2 is ANQGSEA. The DNA for the CDR3 is TGCAGCGTTAGATCGGGACAAGGGCCTGAGGCGTATGGCTACACCTTC. Amino acid sequence: CSVRSGQGPEAYGYTF.

The chain carries TRBV19 and TRBJ1-1, with 7 bases aligning to TRBD1. There are 14 residues in the CDR3. Germline values: CDR1 LNHDA, CDR2 SQIVND (reference sequence). V shed 5 bases and J 4 bases; nucleotides not matched to a gene: 7. As DNA, the CDR3 is TGTGCCAGTAGTGACAGGGATATTGTCACTGAAGCTTTCTTT. The encoded protein is CASSDRDIVTEAFF.

The V and J genes are TRBV11-3 and TRBJ1-1, with a tentative D call TRBD1 (5 bases). This CDR3 is built from 13 residues. Germline lookup yields CDR1 SGHNT and CDR2 YENEEA. Trimming shortened V by 1 base and J by 7 bases, and 10 bases separated the two germline ends. The CDR3 reads CASSLGREDEAFF. The CDR3 nucleotides are TGTGCCAGCAGCTTAGGCAGGGAGGATGAAGCTTTCTTT.

The V and J genes are TRBV14 and TRBJ2-3; TRBD2 matches at 13 bases. The V segment lost 5 bases and the J segment 2 bases; nucleotides outside the gene matches: 4. The CDR3 runs 16 residues. Germline lookup yields CDR1 SGHDN and CDR2 FVKESK. The CDR3 nucleotides are TGTGCCAGCAGCTCTGGGACTAGCGGGAACACAGATACGCAGTATTTT. This encodes CASSSGTSGNTDTQYF.

The rearrangement joins TRBV18 to TRBJ2-3; no clear D. The CDR3 runs to 12 residues. CDR1 and CDR2 from the germline V gene are KGHSH and LQKENI. V was clipped by 2 bases and J by 6 bases, with 6 bases between them. CDR3 nucleotides: TGTGCCAGCTCACCATTGCGTGATACGCAGTATTTT. Its translation: CASSPLRDTQYF.

The rearrangement links TRBV6-2 or TRBV6-3 to TRBJ2-1; 12 bases agree with TRBD2. Germline V lookup: CDR1 MNHEY, CDR2 SVGEGT. The CDR3 contains 16 residues. J was trimmed by 7 bases and V by 4 bases; bases with no gene match: 8. The CDR3 protein is CASSLHLAGGRNEQFF. DNA for the CDR3: TGTGCCAGCAGTTTGCATCTAGCGGGGGGGCGTAATGAGCAGTTCTTC.

The chain recombines TRBV10-3 with TRBJ2-1, with unresolved D. Between the trimmed V and J ends, which lost 6 bases and 0 bases, there was a span of 18 bases. Germline V gene sequence: CDR1 ENHRY, CDR2 SYGVKD. This CDR3 region has 17 residues. The CDR3 region has the DNA TGTGCCATCAGCGCTTCTAGTAACCCCAGCTCCTACAATGAGCAGTTCTTC. The encoded protein is CAISASSNPSSYNEQFF.

V usage is TRBV2 and J usage is TRBJ2-1, with TRBD2 matching over 13 bases. The CDR3 runs to 16 residues. V trimming: 8 bases; J trimming: 10 bases; junction bases outside the gene matches: 14. Germline CDR1 SNHLY, CDR2 FYNNEI. The CDR3, as DNA: TGTGCCAGCGGTACCCCGGGACTAGCGGGACTCAGAGAGCAGTTCTTC. This sequence encodes CASGTPGLAGLREQFF.

The chain joins TRBV5-1 to TRBJ1-2; D unclear. Per germline, CDR1 SGHRS and CDR2 YFSETQ. The CDR3 covers 13 residues. Trimming cost V 1 base and J 1 base, with 5 bases left between them. The CDR3 region is CASSLSVNYGYTF. The DNA for the CDR3 is TGCGCCAGCAGCTTGTCGGTTAACTATGGCTACACCTTC.

The CDR3 is CASSQSGGSNQPQHF. The CDR3 region has the DNA TGTGCCAGCAGCCAAAGTGGCGGTAGCAATCAGCCCCAGCATTTT. The V call is TRBV3-1 (or the pseudogene TRBV3-2), the J call TRBJ1-5; D ambiguous. The CDR3 is 15 amino acids. V shed 2 bases and J shed 0 bases, with 8 bases lying between them. CDR1 and CDR2 from the germline V gene are LGHDT and YNNKEL (reference sequence).

This chain joins TRBV9 and TRBJ2-3; 9 bases fit TRBD1. Germline loops: CDR1 SGDLS, CDR2 YYNGEE. The CDR3 extends over 14 amino acids. V lost 6 bases and J lost 0; bases outside the gene matches: 2. The CDR3, as DNA: TGTGCCAGCAAGGGGACAGGGAGCACAGATACGCAGTATTTT. This gives the protein CASKGTGSTDTQYF.

The sample holds one count of this clone. The V gene is TRBV4-3, the J gene TRBJ1-1; perhaps TRBD1 as D (5 bases). Trimming left V 0 bases short and J 3 bases short, with 11 bases between. Germline CDR1 LGHNA, CDR2 YSLEER. The CDR3 length is 15 residues. CDR3 protein: CASSQDQGGDTEAFF. The CDR3 DNA is TGCGCCAGCAGCCAAGACCAGGGTGGGGACACTGAAGCTTTCTTT.

The V call is TRBV14, the J call TRBJ2-5; TRBD2 might be the D (6 bases). Trimming shortened V by 2 bases and J by 5 bases, and 15 bases separated the two germline ends. The CDR3 has 15 residues. Germline V gene lookup returns CDR1 SGHDN and CDR2 FVKESK. CDR3 region: CASSQPRAAGETQYF. CDR3 sequence (DNA): TGTGCCAGCAGCCAACCCCGGGCGGCGGGGGAGACCCAGTACTTC.

The genes are TRBV9 and TRBJ2-5; D is perhaps TRBD1 (6 bases). Germline CDR1 reads SGDLS; CDR2 reads YYNGEE. This CDR3 is built from 15 residues. Trimming took 4 bases from V and 0 from J, leaving 13 bases between them. This CDR3 is CASSSTGYHQETQYF. In DNA, the CDR3 is TGTGCCAGCAGCTCAACAGGGTATCACCAAGAGACCCAGTACTTC.

This clone appeared a few times. The CDR3 loop is CASSPAPITNNSPLHF. The CDR3 DNA reads TGTGCCAGCAGTCCCGCCCCGATAACTAATAATTCACCCCTCCACTTT. This chain links TRBV28 with TRBJ1-6; no firm D call. Trimming shortened V by 5 bases and J by 5 bases, and 16 bases separated the two germline ends. This CDR3 contains 16 residues. The germline V gene has CDR1 MDHEN and CDR2 SYDVKM.

This clone was seen a single time. The CDR3 spells CSAREHNEQFF. The CDR3 region has the DNA TGCAGTGCTAGGGAGCATAATGAGCAGTTCTTC. The chain couples TRBV20-1 to TRBJ2-1; D remains unclear. V shed 3 bases and J shed 7 bases, with 7 bases lying between them. This CDR3 spans 11 amino acids. The germline V gene encodes CDR1 DFQATT and CDR2 SNEGSKA (reference sequence).

This clone was seen a handful of times. This chain joins TRBV28 and TRBJ1-1, with D perhaps matching TRBD1 (6 bases). Trimming cost V 4 bases and J 4 bases, with 16 bases left between them. Germline CDR1 MDHEN, CDR2 SYDVKM. The CDR3 sequence is 15 residues long. The CDR3: CASSSFSGVVTEAFF. The CDR3 DNA is TGTGCCAGCAGTTCGTTCTCAGGGGTTGTCACTGAAGCTTTCTTT.

The V gene is TRBV7-3, the J gene TRBJ1-6, with 9 bases lining up with TRBD1. With 2 bases clipped from V and 10 bases from J, the junction kept 12 bases outside the gene matches. The CDR3 runs to 17 residues. Per the germline V gene, CDR1 is SGHTA and CDR2 is FQGTGA. The CDR3 region is CASSLGGRGQGRSPLHF. As DNA, the CDR3 is TGTGCCAGCAGCTTAGGGGGACGGGGACAGGGACGGTCACCCCTCCACTTT.

This sequence joins TRBV4-2 and TRBJ1-1, with 9 bases matching TRBD1. J gave up 5 bases and V 4 bases, and 8 bases lay outside the gene matches. This CDR3 has 15 amino acids. CDR1 is LGHNA and CDR2 is YNFKEQ in the germline V gene. This CDR3 is CASSRAGQGTTEAFF. In DNA, the CDR3 is TGTGCCAGCAGCCGAGCGGGACAGGGAACGACTGAAGCTTTCTTT.

This sequence joins TRBV28 and TRBJ1-2, with unresolved D. Per germline, CDR1 MDHEN and CDR2 SYDVKM. The CDR3 is made up of 11 amino acids. The V end lost 4 bases, the J end lost 8 bases, and 8 bases lay between the germline ends. The DNA of the CDR3 is TGTGCCAGCAGTTCGCAGCGAGGCTACACCTTC. This translates into CASSSQRGYTF.

The chain couples TRBV4-2 to TRBJ1-2; D might be TRBD1 (5 bases). Deletions cut 1 base from V and 4 bases from J, with 13 bases between. Germline CDR1 is LGHNA and CDR2 is YNFKEQ. CDR3 length equals 15 residues. The CDR3 region has the DNA TGTGCCAGCAGCCAAGGTCAGGAGGGGCCCTATGGCTACACCTTC. This translates into CASSQGQEGPYGYTF.

Only one count was recorded for this clone. The chain recombines TRBV19 with TRBJ2-2; D might be TRBD2 (5 bases). Trimming left V 3 bases short and J 0 bases short, with 11 bases between. CDR1 LNHDA and CDR2 SQIVND come from the germline V gene (reference sequence). This CDR3 is built from 16 residues. The CDR3 DNA sequence: TGTGCCAGTAGTATCCGGGGAACGACGAACACCGGGGAGCTGTTTTTT. Protein product: CASSIRGTTNTGELFF.

The chain carries TRBV28 and TRBJ1-6, with unresolved D. The CDR3 is 13 amino acids. V gave up 10 bases and J gave up 7 bases, with 14 bases separating them. Germline lookup yields CDR1 MDHEN and CDR2 SYDVKM. The CDR3 DNA follows: TGTGCCACCCTGTCGGGGTGGAATTCACCCCTCCACTTT. Protein product: CATLSGWNSPLHF.